Detailed here is one T cell receptor beta chain. The data originate from a study of shared T cell receptors in the human thymus. Data came from immunoSEQ multiplex PCR; TCRdb stores just in-frame clones and leaves some out. Of hundreds of thousands of clones detected, 88% appear once; the ten largest clones hold around 0.0099%. Trimming stripped 3 bases from V and 4 bases from J, with 18 bases between. Per germline, CDR1 LNHDA and CDR2 SQIVND (reference sequence). The CDR3 runs to 16 residues. This sample also appeared in a second study, on human thymus T cells. That work contributes: Donors were healthy Finnish infants having corrective surgery for congenital heart defects. Thymus was obtained from resections taken during corrective heart surgery. V and J genes seemed to be used with bias in thymic and blood repertoires. There were highly overlapping thymic repertoires among unrelated individuals, as related research reported.

This sequence originates from a boy under three years old with a congenital heart defect. The J gene is TRBJ1-2, the V gene TRBV19; D is possibly TRBD1 (6 bases). Sequences were obtained from thymocytes. The CDR3 nucleotides are TGTGCCAGTAGTATTACCGCCCCCACAGGGATCTATGGCTACACCTTC. Translation gives CASSITAPTGIYGYTF.